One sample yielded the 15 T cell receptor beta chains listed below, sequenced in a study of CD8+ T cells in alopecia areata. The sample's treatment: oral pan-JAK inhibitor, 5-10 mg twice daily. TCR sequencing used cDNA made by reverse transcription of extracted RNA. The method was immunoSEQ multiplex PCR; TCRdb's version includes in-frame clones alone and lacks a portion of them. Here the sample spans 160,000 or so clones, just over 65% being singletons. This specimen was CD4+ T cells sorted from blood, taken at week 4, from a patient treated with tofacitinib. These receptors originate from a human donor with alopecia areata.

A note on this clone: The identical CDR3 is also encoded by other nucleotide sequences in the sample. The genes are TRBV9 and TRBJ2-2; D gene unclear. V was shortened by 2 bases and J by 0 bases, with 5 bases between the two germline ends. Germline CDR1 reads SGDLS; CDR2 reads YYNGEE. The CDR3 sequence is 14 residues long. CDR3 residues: CASSVGTNTGELFF. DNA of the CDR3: TGTGCCAGCAGCGTCGGAACGAACACCGGGGAGCTGTTTTTT.

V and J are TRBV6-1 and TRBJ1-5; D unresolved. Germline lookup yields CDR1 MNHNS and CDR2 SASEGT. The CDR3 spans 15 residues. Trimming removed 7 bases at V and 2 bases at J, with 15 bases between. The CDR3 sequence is CASKVKVGGNQPQHF. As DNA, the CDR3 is TGTGCCAGCAAAGTGAAGGTGGGAGGCAATCAGCCCCAGCATTTT.

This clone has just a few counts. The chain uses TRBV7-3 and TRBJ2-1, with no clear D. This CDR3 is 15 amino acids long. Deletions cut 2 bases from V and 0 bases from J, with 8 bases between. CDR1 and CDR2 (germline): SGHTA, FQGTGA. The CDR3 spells CASSLGLPSYNEQFF. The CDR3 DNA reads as TGTGCCAGCAGCTTAGGTCTCCCCTCCTACAATGAGCAGTTCTTC.

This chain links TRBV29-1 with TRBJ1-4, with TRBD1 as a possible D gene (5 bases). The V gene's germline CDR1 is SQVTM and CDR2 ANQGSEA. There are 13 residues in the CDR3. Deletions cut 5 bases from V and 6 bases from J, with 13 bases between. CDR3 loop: CSVRAGWDEKLFF. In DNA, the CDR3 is TGCAGCGTTCGGGCAGGGTGGGATGAAAAACTGTTTTTT.

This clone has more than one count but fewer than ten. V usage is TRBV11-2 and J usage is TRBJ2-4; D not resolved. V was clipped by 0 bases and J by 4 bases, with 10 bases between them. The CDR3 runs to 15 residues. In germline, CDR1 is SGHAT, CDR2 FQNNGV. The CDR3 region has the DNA TGTGCCAGCAGCTTAGAGGTTATTGGAAAAAACATTCAGTACTTC. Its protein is CASSLEVIGKNIQYF.

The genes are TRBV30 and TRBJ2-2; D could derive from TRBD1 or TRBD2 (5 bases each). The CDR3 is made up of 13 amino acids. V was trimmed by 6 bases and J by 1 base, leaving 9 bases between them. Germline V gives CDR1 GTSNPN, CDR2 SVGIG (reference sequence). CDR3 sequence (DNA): TGTGCCTGTCGGGACGGGAACACCGGGGAGCTGTTTTTT. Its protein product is CACRDGNTGELFF.

CDR3 nucleotide sequence: TGCAGCGTTGAGAAGGCAGGCACAGATACGCAGTATTTT. This gives the protein CSVEKAGTDTQYF. The rearrangement uses TRBV29-1 and TRBJ2-3, with D uncertain. The ends were cut back, 3 bases at V and 1 base at J, with 8 bases in the middle. CDR3 length: 13 amino acids. CDR1 and CDR2 (germline): SQVTM, ANQGSEA.

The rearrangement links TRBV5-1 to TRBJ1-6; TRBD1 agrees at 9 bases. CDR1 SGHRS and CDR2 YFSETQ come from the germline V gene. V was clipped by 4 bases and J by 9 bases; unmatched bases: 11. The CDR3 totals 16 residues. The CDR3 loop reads CASSGGTGTGTSPLHF. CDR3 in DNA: TGCGCCAGCAGCGGGGGGACCGGGACAGGGACTTCACCCCTCCACTTT.

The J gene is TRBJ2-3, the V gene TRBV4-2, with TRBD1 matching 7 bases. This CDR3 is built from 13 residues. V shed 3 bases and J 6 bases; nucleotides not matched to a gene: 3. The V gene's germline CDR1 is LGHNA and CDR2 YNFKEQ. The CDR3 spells CASSQQGVDTQYF. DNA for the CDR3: TGTGCCAGCAGCCAGCAGGGGGTGGATACGCAGTATTTT.

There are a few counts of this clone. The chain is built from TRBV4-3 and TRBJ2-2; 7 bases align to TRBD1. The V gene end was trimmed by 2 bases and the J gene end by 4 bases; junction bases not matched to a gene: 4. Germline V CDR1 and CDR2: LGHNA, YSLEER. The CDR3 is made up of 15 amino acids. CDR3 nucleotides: TGCGCCAGCAGCCAATCGGACAGGCCCACCGGGGAGCTGTTTTTT. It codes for CASSQSDRPTGELFF.

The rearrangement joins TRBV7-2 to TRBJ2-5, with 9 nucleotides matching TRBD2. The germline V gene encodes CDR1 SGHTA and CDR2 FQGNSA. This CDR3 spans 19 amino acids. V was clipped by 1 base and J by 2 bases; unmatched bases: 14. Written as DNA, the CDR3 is TGTGCCAGCAGCTTAGGATTCAGGTCCCTTAGCGGGAGTCAAGAGACCCAGTACTTC. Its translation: CASSLGFRSLSGSQETQYF.

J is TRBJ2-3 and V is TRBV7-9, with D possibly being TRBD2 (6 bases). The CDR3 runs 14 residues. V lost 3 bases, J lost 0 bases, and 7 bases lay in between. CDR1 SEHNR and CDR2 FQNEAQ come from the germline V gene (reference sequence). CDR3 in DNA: TGTGCCAGCAGCTTTAGCGGTAGCACAGATACGCAGTATTTT. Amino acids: CASSFSGSTDTQYF.

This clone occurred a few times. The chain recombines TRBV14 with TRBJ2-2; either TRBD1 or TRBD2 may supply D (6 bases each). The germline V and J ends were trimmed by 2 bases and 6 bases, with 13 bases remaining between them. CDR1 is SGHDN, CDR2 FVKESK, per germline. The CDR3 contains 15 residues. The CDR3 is CASSQQTGGAGELFF. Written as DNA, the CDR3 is TGTGCCAGCAGCCAACAAACCGGGGGCGCCGGGGAGCTGTTTTTT.

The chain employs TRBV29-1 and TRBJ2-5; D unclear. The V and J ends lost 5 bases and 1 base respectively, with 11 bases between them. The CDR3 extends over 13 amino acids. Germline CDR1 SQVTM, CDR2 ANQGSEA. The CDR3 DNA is TGCAGCGTTCTTACATCTTTCCAAGAGACCCAGTACTTC. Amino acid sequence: CSVLTSFQETQYF.

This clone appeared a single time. The CDR3 spells CAWRRAETQYF. Here the CDR3 DNA reads TGTGCCTGGAGAAGGGCAGAGACCCAGTACTTC. The chain combines TRBV30 with TRBJ2-5, with D unresolved. The V gene's germline CDR1 is GTSNPN and CDR2 SVGIG (reference sequence). CDR3 size: 11 residues. Trimming shortened V by 3 bases and J by 4 bases, and 6 bases separated the two germline ends.